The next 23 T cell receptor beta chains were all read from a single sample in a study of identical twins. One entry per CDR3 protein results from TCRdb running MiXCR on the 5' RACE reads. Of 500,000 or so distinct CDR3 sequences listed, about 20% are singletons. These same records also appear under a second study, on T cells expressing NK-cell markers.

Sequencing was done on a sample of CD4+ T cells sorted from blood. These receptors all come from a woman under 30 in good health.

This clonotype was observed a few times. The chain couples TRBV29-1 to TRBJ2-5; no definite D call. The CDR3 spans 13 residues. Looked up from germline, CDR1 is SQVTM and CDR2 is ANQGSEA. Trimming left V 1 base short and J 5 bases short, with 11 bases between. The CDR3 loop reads CSVEARTRETQYF. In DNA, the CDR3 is TGCAGCGTTGAAGCCCGAACACGGGAGACCCAGTACTTC. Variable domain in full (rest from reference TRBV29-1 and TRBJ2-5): SAVISQKPSRDICQRGTSLTIQCQVDSQVTMMFWYRQQPGQSLTLIATANQGSEATYESGFVIDKFPISRPNLTFSTLTVSNMSPEDSSIYLCSVEARTRETQYFGPGTRLLVL.

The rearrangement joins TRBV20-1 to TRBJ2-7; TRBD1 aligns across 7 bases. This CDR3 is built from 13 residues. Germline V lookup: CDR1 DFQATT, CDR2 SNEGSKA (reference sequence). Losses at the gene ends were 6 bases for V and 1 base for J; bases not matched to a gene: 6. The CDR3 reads CSAWAGGSYEQYF. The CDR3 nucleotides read TGCAGTGCCTGGGCAGGGGGTTCCTACGAGCAGTACTTC.

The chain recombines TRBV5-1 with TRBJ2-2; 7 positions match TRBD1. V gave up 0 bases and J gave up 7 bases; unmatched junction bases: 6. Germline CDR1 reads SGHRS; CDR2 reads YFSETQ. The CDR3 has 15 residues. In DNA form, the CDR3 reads TGCGCCAGCAGCTTGGCCGGGCAGGGGGTCGGGGAGCTGTTTTTT. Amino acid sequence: CASSLAGQGVGELFF.

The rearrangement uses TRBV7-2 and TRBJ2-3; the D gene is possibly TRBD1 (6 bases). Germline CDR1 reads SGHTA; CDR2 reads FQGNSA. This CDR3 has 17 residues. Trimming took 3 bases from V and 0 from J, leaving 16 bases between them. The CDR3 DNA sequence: TGTGCCAGCAGCTTCAGGGGACGGGGTTCTAGCACAGATACGCAGTATTTT. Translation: CASSFRGRGSSTDTQYF. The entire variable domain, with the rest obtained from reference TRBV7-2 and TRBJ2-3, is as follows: GAGVSQSPSNKVTEKGKDVELRCDPISGHTALYWYRQSLGQGLEFLIYFQGNSAPDKSGLPSDRFSAERTGGSVSTLTIQRTQQEDSAVYLCASSFRGRGSSTDTQYFGPGTRLTVL.

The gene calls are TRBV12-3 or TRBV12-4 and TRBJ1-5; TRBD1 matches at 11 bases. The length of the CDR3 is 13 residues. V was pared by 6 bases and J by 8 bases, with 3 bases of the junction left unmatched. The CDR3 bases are TGTGCCAGCAGCCGGGGACAGGGGGAGCCCCAGCATTTT. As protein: CASSRGQGEPQHF.

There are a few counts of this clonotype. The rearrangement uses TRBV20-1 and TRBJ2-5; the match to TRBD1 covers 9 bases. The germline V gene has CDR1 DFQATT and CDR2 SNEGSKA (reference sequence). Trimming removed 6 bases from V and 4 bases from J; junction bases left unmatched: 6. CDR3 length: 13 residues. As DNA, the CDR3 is TGCAGTGCGGGGACAGGGATCGGAGAGACCCAGTACTTC. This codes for CSAGTGIGETQYF.

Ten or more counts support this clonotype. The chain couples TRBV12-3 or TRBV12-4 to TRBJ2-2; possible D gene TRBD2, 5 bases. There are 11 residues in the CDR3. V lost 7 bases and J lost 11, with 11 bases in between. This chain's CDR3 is CASTITGELFF. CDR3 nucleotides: TGTGCCAGCACCATTACGGGAGAGCTGTTTTTT.

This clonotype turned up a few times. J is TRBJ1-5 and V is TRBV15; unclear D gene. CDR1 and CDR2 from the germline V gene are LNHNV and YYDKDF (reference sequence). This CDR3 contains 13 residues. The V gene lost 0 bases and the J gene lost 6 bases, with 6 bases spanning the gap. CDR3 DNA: TGTGCCACCAGCAGAGAACGGATTCAGCCCCAGCATTTT. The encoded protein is CATSRERIQPQHF.

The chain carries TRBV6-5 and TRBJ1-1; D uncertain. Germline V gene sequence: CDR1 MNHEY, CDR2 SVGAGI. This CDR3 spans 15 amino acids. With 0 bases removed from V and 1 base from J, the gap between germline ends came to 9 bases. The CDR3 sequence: CASSYSLFRNTEAFF. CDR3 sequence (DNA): TGTGCCAGCAGTTACTCGTTGTTCAGGAACACTGAAGCTTTCTTT.

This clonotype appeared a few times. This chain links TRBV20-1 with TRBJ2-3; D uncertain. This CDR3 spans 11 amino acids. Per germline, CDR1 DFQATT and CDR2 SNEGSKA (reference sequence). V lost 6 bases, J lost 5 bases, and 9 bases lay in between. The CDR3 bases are TGCAGTGCCCCAGCCCGAGATACGCAGTATTTT. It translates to CSAPARDTQYF.

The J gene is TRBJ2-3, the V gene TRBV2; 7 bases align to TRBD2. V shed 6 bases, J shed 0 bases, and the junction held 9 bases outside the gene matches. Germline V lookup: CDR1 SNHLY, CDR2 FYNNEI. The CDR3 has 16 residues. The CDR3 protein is CASSQGLTKSTDTQYF. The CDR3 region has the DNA TGTGCCAGCAGCCAGGGACTAACCAAAAGCACAGATACGCAGTATTTT.

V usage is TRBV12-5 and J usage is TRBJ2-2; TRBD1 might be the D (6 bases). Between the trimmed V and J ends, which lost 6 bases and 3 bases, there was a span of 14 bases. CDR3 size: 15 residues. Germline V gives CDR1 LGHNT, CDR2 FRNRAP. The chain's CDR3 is CASGNREEDTGELFF. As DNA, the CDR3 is TGTGCTAGTGGAAACAGGGAAGAGGACACCGGGGAGCTGTTTTTT. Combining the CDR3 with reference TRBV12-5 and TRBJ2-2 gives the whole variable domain DARVTQTPRHKVTEMGQEVTMRCQPILGHNTVFWYRQTMMQGLELLAYFRNRAPLDDSGMPKDRFSAEMPDATLATLKIQPSEPRDSAVYFCASGNREEDTGELFFGEGSRLTVL.

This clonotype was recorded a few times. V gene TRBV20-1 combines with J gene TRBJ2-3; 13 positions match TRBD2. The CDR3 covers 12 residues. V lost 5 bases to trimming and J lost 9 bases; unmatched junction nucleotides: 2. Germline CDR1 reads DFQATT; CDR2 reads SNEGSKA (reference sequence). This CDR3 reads CSAWTSGGTQYF. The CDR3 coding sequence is TGCAGTGCTTGGACTAGCGGGGGAACGCAGTATTTT.

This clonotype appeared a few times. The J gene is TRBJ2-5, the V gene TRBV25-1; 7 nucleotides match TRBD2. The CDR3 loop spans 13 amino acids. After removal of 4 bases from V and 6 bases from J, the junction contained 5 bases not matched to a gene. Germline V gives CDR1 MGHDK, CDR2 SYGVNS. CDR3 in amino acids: CASSVASGKTQYF. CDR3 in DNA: TGTGCCAGCAGTGTCGCTAGCGGAAAGACCCAGTACTTC.

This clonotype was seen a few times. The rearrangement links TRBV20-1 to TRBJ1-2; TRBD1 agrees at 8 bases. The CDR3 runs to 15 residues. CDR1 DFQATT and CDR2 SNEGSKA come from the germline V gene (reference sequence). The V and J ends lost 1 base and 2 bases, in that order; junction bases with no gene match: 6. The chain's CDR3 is CSARGQGQMNYGYTF. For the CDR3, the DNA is TGCAGTGCTAGAGGACAGGGGCAGATGAACTATGGCTACACCTTC.

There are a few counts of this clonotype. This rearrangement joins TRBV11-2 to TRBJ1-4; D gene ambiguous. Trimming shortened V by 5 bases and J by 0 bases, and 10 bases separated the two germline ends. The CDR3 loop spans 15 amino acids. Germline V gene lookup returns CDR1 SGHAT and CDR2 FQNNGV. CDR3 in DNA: TGTGCCAGCAGCCCGGGGTTAACAACTAATGAAAAACTGTTTTTT. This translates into CASSPGLTTNEKLFF.

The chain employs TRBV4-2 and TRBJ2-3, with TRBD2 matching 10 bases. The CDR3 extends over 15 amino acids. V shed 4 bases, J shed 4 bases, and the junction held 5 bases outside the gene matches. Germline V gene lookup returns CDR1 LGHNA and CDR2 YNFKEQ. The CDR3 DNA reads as TGTGCCAGCAGCCCAGGACTAGCGGAATCAGATACGCAGTATTTT. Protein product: CASSPGLAESDTQYF.

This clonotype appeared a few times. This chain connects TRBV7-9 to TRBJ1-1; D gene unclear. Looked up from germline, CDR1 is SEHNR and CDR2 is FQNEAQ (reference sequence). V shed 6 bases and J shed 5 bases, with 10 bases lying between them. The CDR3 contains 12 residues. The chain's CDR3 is CASRPDGTEAFF. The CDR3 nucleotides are TGTGCCAGCAGGCCGGATGGGACTGAAGCTTTCTTT.

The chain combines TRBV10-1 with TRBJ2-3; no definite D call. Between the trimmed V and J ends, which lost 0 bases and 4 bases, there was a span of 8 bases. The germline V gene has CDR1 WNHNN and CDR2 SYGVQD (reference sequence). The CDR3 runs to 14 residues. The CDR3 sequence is CASSESMVPDTQYF. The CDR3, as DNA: TGCGCCAGCAGTGAGTCGATGGTCCCAGATACGCAGTATTTT.

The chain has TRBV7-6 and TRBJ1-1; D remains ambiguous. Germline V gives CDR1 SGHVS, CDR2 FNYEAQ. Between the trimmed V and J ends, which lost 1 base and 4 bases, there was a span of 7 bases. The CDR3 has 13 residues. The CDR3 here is CASSLDPFTEAFF. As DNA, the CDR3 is TGTGCCAGCAGCTTAGATCCGTTCACTGAAGCTTTCTTT.

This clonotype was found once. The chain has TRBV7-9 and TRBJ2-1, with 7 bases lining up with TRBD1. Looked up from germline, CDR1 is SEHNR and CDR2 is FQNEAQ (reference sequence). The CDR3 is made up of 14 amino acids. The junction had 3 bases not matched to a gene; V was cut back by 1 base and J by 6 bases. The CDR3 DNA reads TGTGCCAGCAGCTTAGTTCCAGGGGGCAATGAGCAGTTCTTC. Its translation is CASSLVPGGNEQFF.

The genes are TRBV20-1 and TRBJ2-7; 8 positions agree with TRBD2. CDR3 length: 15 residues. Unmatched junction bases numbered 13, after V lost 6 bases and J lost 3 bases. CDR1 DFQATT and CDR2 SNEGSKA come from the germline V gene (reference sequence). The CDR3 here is CSATAGGRTHYEQYF. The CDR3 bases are TGCAGTGCCACCGCTGGCGGGAGGACTCACTACGAGCAGTACTTC.

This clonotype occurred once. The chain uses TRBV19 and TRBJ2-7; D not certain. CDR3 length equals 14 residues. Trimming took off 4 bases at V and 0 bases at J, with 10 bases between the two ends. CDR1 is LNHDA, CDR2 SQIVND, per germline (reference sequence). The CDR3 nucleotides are TGTGCCAGTAGTACTCAGAGCTACTCCTACGAGCAGTACTTC. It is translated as CASSTQSYSYEQYF.